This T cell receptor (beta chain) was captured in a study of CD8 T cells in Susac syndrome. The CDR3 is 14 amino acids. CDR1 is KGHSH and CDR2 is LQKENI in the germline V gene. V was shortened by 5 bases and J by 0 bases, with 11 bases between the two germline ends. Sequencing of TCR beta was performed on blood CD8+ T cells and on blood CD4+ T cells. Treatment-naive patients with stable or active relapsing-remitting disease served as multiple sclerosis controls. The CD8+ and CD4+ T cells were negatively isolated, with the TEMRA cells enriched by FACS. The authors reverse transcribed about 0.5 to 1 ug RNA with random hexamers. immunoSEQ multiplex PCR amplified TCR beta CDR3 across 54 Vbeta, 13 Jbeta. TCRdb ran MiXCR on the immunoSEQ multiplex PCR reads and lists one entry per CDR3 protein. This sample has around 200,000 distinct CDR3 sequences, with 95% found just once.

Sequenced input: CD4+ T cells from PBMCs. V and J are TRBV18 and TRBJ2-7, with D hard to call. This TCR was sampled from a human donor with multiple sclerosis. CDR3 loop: CASSVQQSSYEQYF. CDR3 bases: TGTGCCAGCTCAGTACAGCAGAGCTCCTACGAGCAGTACTTC.